The clone carrying this TCR beta chain has a handful of counts. No antigen is known for it. Relative to the germline gene, one junction end is altered; a read error may explain this. RNA was extracted from bulk tissue without any cell sorting. More than 3 cm separated this lung sample from the edge of the tumor. TCRbeta libraries were built with three rounds of nested PCR, modified from ARM-PCR. TCRdb processed the multiplex PCR reads anew with MiXCR; each CDR3 protein has one entry. The sample has about 50,000 distinct CDR3 sequences, 74% seen once. This entry is derived from a study of tumor and adjacent non-tumor tissue in lung cancer. Overall study context: There were around 11 adenocarcinoma, 2 squamous cell carcinoma and 1 small cell lung cancer cases. The patients, 10 men and a handful of women, were about 31 to 80 with stage I to III disease. Study conclusions and caveats: Significantly higher TCR diversity was found in tumor than normal lung. Shorter survival was associated with higher TCR diversity in tumors.

The length of the CDR3 is 13 residues. CDR1 LGHNA and CDR2 YSLEER come from the germline V gene. The origin of this receptor is a woman in her fifties or sixties with non-small cell lung cancer. The rearrangement joins TRBV4-3 to TRBJ1-2, with TRBD1 identical over 8 bases. Sequenced sample: distant non-tumor lung tissue. The CDR3 region is CVSSQRTGNGYTF. The CDR3 DNA is TGCGTCAGCAGCCAAAGGACAGGGAATGGTTACACCTTC.